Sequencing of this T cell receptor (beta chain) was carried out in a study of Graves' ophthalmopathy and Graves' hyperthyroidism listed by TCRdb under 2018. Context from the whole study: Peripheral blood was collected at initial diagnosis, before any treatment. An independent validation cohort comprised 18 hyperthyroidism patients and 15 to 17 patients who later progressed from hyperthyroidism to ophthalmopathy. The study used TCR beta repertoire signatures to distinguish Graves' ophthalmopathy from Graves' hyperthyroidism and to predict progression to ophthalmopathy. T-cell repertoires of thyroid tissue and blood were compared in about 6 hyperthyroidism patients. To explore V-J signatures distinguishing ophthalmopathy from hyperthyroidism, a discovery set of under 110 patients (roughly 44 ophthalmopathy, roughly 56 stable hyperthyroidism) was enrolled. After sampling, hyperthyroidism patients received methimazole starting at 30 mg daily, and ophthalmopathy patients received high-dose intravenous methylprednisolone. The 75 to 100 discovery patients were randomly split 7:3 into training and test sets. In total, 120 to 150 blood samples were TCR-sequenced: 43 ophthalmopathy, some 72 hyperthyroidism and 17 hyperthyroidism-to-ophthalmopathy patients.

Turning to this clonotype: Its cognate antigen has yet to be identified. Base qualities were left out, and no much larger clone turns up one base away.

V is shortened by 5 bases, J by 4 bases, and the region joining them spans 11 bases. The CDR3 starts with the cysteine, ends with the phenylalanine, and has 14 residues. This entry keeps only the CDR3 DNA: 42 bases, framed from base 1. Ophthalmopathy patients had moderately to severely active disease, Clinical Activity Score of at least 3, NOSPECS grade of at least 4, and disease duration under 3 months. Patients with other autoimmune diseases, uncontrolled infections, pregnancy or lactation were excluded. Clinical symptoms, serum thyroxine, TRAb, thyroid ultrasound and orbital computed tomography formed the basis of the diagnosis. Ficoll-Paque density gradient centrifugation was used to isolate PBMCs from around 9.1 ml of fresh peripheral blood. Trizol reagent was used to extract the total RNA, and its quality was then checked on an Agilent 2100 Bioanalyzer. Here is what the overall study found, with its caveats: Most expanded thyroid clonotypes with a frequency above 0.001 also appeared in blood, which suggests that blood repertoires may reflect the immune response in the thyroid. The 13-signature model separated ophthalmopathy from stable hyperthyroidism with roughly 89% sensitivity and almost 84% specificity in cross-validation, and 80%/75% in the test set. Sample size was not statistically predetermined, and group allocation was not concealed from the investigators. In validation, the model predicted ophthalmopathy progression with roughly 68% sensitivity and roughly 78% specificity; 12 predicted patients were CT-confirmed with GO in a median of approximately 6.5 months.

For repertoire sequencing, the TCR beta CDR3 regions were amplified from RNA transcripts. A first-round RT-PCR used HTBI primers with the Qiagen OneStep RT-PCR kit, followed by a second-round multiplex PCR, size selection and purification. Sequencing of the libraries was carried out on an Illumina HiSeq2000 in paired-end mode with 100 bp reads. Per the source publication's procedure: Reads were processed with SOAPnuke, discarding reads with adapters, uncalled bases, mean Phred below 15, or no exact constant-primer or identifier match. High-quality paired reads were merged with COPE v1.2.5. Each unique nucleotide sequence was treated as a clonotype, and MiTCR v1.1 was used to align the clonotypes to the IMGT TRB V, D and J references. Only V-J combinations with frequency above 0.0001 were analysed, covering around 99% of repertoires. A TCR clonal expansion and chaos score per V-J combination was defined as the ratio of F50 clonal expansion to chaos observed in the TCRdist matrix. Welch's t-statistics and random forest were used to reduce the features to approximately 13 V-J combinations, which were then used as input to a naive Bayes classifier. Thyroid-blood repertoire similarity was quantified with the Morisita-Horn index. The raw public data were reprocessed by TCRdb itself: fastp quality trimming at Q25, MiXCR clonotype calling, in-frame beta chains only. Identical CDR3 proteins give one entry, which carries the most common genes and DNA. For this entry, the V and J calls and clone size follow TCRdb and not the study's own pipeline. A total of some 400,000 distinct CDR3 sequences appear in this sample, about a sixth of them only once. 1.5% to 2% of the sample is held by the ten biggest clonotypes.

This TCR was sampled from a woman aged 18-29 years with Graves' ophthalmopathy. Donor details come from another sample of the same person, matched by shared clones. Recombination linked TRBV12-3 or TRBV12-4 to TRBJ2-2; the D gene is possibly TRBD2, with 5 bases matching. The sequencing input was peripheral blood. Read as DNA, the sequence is TGTGCCAGCAGTGTAATAGCGCCCACCGGGGAGCTGTTTTTT. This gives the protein CASSVIAPTGELFF.